This entry lists 23 T cell receptor beta chains sequenced from one sample in a study of cytomegalovirus exposure and HLA in healthy donors. Sequenced by immunoSEQ multiplex PCR; TCRdb stores in-frame clones only, minus some. This table has 110,000 to 150,000 clones, 85% to 90% appearing once. The sample consisted of PBMCs. Receptors were obtained from a man aged 18 to 29 in good health and CMV-seronegative.

This clone has only a few counts. This rearrangement joins TRBV28 to TRBJ1-1; D unresolved. Trimming stripped 3 bases from V and 6 bases from J, with 5 bases between. This CDR3 is built from 11 residues. Germline loops: CDR1 MDHEN, CDR2 SYDVKM. DNA for the CDR3: TGTGCCAGCAGTTTCTTCGCTGAAGCTTTCTTT. Amino acid sequence: CASSFFAEAFF. The full variable domain, in which reference TRBV28 and TRBJ1-1 provide the parts outside the CDR3, is DVKVTQSSRYLVKRTGEKVFLECVQDMDHENMFWYRQDPGLGLRLIYFSYDVKMKEKGDIPEGYSVSREKKERFSLILESASTNQTSMYLCASSFFAEAFFGQGTRLTVV.

The V call is TRBV10-3, the J call TRBJ1-6; TRBD1 matches at 10 bases. The CDR3 totals 13 residues. Trimming at V came to 7 bases and at J to 9 bases, leaving 3 bases not matched to a gene. Germline CDR1 is ENHRY and CDR2 is SYGVKD. The CDR3 region has the DNA TGTGCCATCACCGGGGACAGGGGTTCACCCCTCCACTTT. It translates to CAITGDRGSPLHF.

The chain uses TRBV4-3 and TRBJ1-3; the D is unclear. CDR1 is LGHNA, CDR2 YSLEER, per germline. Trimming removed 4 bases from V and 4 bases from J, with 11 bases in between. The CDR3 length is 14 residues. CDR3 DNA: TGCGCCAGCAGCCGGGAGGGTCCGGGAAACACCATATATTTT. Residues: CASSREGPGNTIYF.

The rearrangement uses TRBV2 and TRBJ1-1; D might be TRBD1 (5 bases). V was pared by 5 bases and J by 4 bases, with 17 bases between. The germline gives CDR1 SNHLY, CDR2 FYNNEI. The CDR3 totals 15 residues. The CDR3 sequence is CASSNQGVVGTEAFF. The CDR3 DNA follows: TGTGCCAGCAGTAACCAAGGGGTGGTTGGCACTGAAGCTTTCTTT.

The gene calls are TRBV27 and TRBJ1-4, with 8 bases fitting TRBD1. Trimming took 5 bases from V and 7 from J; bases not matched to a gene: 9. Germline values: CDR1 MNHEY, CDR2 SMNVEV (reference sequence). This CDR3 contains 15 residues. CDR3 region: CASSQSGGAGEKLFF. The CDR3 bases are TGTGCCAGCAGTCAATCAGGGGGCGCGGGTGAAAAACTGTTTTTT.

The chain uses TRBV4-2 and TRBJ2-5; D is possibly TRBD2 (7 bases). Germline CDR1 reads LGHNA; CDR2 reads YNFKEQ. The V end lost 3 bases, the J end lost 4 bases, and 18 bases lay between the germline ends. The CDR3 runs 16 residues. In DNA form, the CDR3 reads TGTGCCAGCAGCCAGGAGGGGGGGCGGGGGCGAGAGACCCAGTACTTC. Its translation is CASSQEGGRGRETQYF.

A few counts support this clone. This rearrangement joins TRBV7-7 to TRBJ2-2; 7 bases agree with TRBD1. Trimming at V came to 4 bases and at J to 6 bases, leaving 5 bases not matched to a gene. The length of the CDR3 is 14 residues. The germline CDR1 and CDR2 sequences are SSHAT and FNYEAQ (reference sequence). The DNA of the CDR3 is TGTGCCAGCAGCTCCCCACAGGGGTCCGGGGAGCTGTTTTTT. As protein: CASSSPQGSGELFF.

Of note for this clone: An end of the junction differs from the germline gene, which may be a read error. This chain links TRBV30 with TRBJ2-7; 9 nucleotides line up with TRBD1. CDR1 and CDR2 from the germline V gene are GTSNPN and SVGIG (reference sequence). The length of the CDR3 is 12 residues. CDR3: CAWSLTGGSGWF. The CDR3 bases are TGTGCCTGGAGTTTGACAGGGGGTTCCGGGTGGTTC.

This chain links TRBV29-1 with TRBJ2-5; TRBD2 agrees at 7 bases. The germline V gene encodes CDR1 SQVTM and CDR2 ANQGSEA. J lost 0 bases, V lost 6 bases, and 4 bases had no gene match. CDR3 length: 13 amino acids. CDR3 nucleotide sequence: TGCAGCGTCGCCGGGGGGAACCAAGAGACCCAGTACTTC. It is translated as CSVAGGNQETQYF.

This clone came up once. The chain couples TRBV2 to TRBJ2-5; D call uncertain. With 8 bases removed from V and 7 bases from J, the gap between germline ends came to 14 bases. Germline loops: CDR1 SNHLY, CDR2 FYNNEI. The CDR3 is 12 residues long. CDR3 in DNA: TGTGCCAGCCGACTTGAGGCGGTGACCCAGTACTTC. Protein: CASRLEAVTQYF.

The chain is built from TRBV19 and TRBJ1-1; D unresolved. The germline CDR1 and CDR2 sequences are LNHDA and SQIVND (reference sequence). The CDR3 sequence is 12 residues long. Trimming removed 7 bases at V and 7 bases at J, with 13 bases between. CDR3: CASKARLSEAFF. The CDR3, as DNA: TGTGCCAGTAAGGCGAGGCTTAGTGAAGCTTTCTTT.

In this sample, this clone turned up once. The chain combines TRBV28 with TRBJ1-1; 8 nucleotides match TRBD1. The CDR3 is made up of 15 amino acids. Germline CDR1 reads MDHEN; CDR2 reads SYDVKM. V lost 5 bases, J lost 6 bases, and 11 bases stayed unmatched. In DNA form, the CDR3 reads TGTGCCAGCAGTCTAGGTGGACAGGGTAAAGCTGAAGCTTTCTTT. It yields the protein CASSLGGQGKAEAFF.

J is TRBJ2-7 and V is TRBV4-1; D is perhaps TRBD1 (6 bases). This CDR3 contains 16 residues. Germline CDR1 reads MGHRA; CDR2 reads YSYEKL. V shed 3 bases and J shed 6 bases, with 21 bases lying between them. The CDR3: CASSHLQGPPRAEQYF. The DNA for the CDR3 is TGCGCCAGCAGCCACTTACAGGGTCCTCCCAGGGCCGAGCAGTACTTC.

Here the CDR3 DNA reads TGTGCCAGCAGCCTTAGCGGTTCACCCCTCCACTTT. Translation gives CASSLSGSPLHF. The gene calls are TRBV5-6 and TRBJ1-6; D call uncertain. CDR1 is SGHDT and CDR2 is YYEEEE in the germline V gene. V was clipped by 4 bases and J by 9 bases, with 8 bases between them. This CDR3 contains 12 residues.

The chain combines TRBV13 with TRBJ2-1; a possible D gene is TRBD2 (6 bases). The germline gives CDR1 PRHDT, CDR2 FYEKMQ (reference sequence). The CDR3 length is 17 residues. V shed 0 bases and J shed 0 bases, with 12 bases lying between them. The CDR3 loop is CASSLGLLAGSYNEQFF. DNA of the CDR3: TGTGCCAGCAGCTTAGGCCTACTAGCCGGCTCCTACAATGAGCAGTTCTTC.

The chain has TRBV19 and TRBJ2-3, with 9 bases that match TRBD2. V lost 3 bases, J lost 4 bases, and 2 bases stayed unmatched. Germline V gives CDR1 LNHDA, CDR2 SQIVND (reference sequence). This CDR3 has 14 amino acids. CDR3 DNA sequence: TGTGCCAGTAGTATCGCGGGGGGGGCAGATACGCAGTATTTT. Protein product: CASSIAGGADTQYF. The full variable domain, with the rest looked up from reference TRBV19 and TRBJ2-3, is DGGITQSPKYLFRKEGQNVTLSCEQNLNHDAMYWYRQDPGQGLRLIYYSQIVNDFQKGDIAEGYSVSREKKESFPLTVTSAQKNPTAFYLCASSIAGGADTQYFGPGTRLTVL.

This clone was recorded a few times. The gene calls are TRBV30 and TRBJ1-2, with a tentative D call TRBD1 (5 bases). Deletions cut 2 bases from V and 8 bases from J, with 12 bases between. The CDR3 is 12 residues long. Germline V CDR1 and CDR2: GTSNPN, SVGIG (reference sequence). The CDR3 loop reads CAWSLPGFGYTF. The CDR3, as DNA: TGTGCCTGGAGTCTGCCAGGGTTCGGCTACACCTTC.

V and J are TRBV27 and TRBJ2-1; 7 nucleotides match TRBD2. This CDR3 is built from 14 residues. V lost 2 bases to trimming and J lost 7 bases; unmatched junction nucleotides: 5. Germline V lookup: CDR1 MNHEY, CDR2 SMNVEV (reference sequence). The CDR3 here is CASSLGGGRNEQFF. The CDR3 nucleotides are TGTGCCAGCAGTTTAGGGGGGGGGAGGAATGAGCAGTTCTTC.

The rearrangement links TRBV6-1 to TRBJ1-2, with 7 bases aligning to TRBD1. V gave up 7 bases and J gave up 8 bases; unmatched junction bases: 7. Per the germline V gene, CDR1 is MNHNS and CDR2 is SASEGT. The CDR3 covers 12 residues. Here the CDR3 reads CASTGQYNGYTF. The CDR3 DNA is TGTGCCAGCACGGGACAGTATAACGGCTACACCTTC.

The chain combines TRBV19 with TRBJ1-2; TRBD1 aligns across 7 bases. The V and J ends lost 6 bases and 5 bases, in that order; junction bases with no gene match: 3. The CDR3 runs 12 residues. CDR1 and CDR2 (germline): LNHDA, SQIVND (reference sequence). DNA of the CDR3: TGTGCCAGTAGCCGACAGGGTTATGGCTACACCTTC. This encodes CASSRQGYGYTF.

The gene calls are TRBV4-2 and TRBJ1-6, with D uncertain. V dropped 4 bases and J dropped 9 bases, with 10 bases sitting between them. The CDR3 covers 13 residues. Germline assignment: CDR1 LGHNA and CDR2 YNFKEQ. The CDR3 region has the DNA TGTGCCAGCAGCCCCCGCGAGCTTTCACCCCTCCACTTT. It specifies CASSPRELSPLHF.

J is TRBJ2-2 and V is TRBV4-2, with a possible D match to TRBD2 (5 bases). V lost 1 base, J lost 4 bases, and 13 bases lay in between. The CDR3 runs to 16 residues. Germline V lookup: CDR1 LGHNA, CDR2 YNFKEQ. CDR3 sequence: CASSQGAAGPTGELFF. In nucleotides, the CDR3 is TGTGCCAGCAGCCAAGGAGCGGCAGGACCCACCGGGGAGCTGTTTTTT.

The chain recombines TRBV5-6 with TRBJ1-6; D gene ambiguous. This CDR3 has 16 amino acids. The V and J ends lost 2 bases and 7 bases respectively, with 16 bases between them. CDR1 SGHDT and CDR2 YYEEEE come from the germline V gene. The CDR3 is CASSFRSDPGNSPLHF. In nucleotides, the CDR3 is TGTGCCAGCAGCTTCAGATCGGACCCGGGGAATTCACCCCTCCACTTT.